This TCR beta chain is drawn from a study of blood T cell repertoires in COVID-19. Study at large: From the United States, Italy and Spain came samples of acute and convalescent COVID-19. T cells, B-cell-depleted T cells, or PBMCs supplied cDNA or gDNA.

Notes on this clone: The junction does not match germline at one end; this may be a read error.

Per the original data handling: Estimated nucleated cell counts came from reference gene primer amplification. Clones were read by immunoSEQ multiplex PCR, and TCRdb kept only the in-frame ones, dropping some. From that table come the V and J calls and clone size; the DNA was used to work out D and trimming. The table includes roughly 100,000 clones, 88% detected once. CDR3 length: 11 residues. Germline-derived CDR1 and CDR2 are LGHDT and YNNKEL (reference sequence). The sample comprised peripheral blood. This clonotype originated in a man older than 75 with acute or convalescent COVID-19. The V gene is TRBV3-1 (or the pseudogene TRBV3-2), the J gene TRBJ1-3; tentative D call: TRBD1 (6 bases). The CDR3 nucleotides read TGTGCCAGCAGTTCAAGCCGGGACAAGGATTTT. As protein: CASSSSRDKDF.